This T cell receptor (beta chain) was profiled in a study of identical twins (dated by TCRdb to the mid-2010s). The study in broad terms: The study deep-sequenced TCR alpha and beta repertoires from monozygotic twins, unrelated adults of various ages and cord blood to test whether fetal clonotypes persist. To rule out contamination, replicate twin experiments were performed at different times with different library preparation protocols. General conclusions and limits of the study: Invariant T cells such as MAIT and iNKT could partly confound zero-insertion analyses, though diverse VJ usage argued against this for most clonotypes. Abundant cord blood beta clonotypes had fewer insertions, young adult naive repertoires showed a similar but weaker trend, and memory repertoires showed no such trend. In monozygotic twins, recombination models systematically underestimated out-of-frame TCR alpha sharing, but the models matched the sharing seen between unrelated individuals. Out-of-frame TCR alpha sequences shared between twins showed an excess of low generation-probability sequences compared with coincidental sharing between unrelated individuals. Because the same donors could not be followed over many years, the conclusions relied on cross-sectional statistical analysis. The excess sharing between twins in beta out-of-frame sequences was weaker because fewer shared sequences reduced the signal-to-noise ratio.

The library was made by 5' RACE. Sequencing relied on an Illumina HiSeq 2000. Template switching added a universal primer binding site, and the final cDNA carried a unique molecular identifier that allowed TCR cDNA molecules to be counted accurately. Specific primers in the conserved constant-segment region were used to synthesize first-strand cDNA for TCR alpha and beta chains. To control for contamination, every cDNA library was double barcoded, receiving both a SMART-Mk sample barcode and Illumina barcodes. Two successive PCR steps introduced TruSeq adapter sequences along with Illumina sample barcodes. Sequencing of the TCR alpha and beta cDNA libraries was done on the Illumina HiSeq platform using custom primers. The authors processed their data as follows. Unique molecular identifiers were extracted from raw reads with MiGEC, and CDR3 positions were determined with MiXCR. For each individual, recombination models were inferred using an EM algorithm with the repgenHMM and IGoR tools. Shared clonotypes were analyzed with the tcR package in R, and sharing was normalized by the product of cloneset sizes. Out-of-frame nonproductive sequences were analyzed to study raw recombination free of thymic and clonal selection effects. TCRdb handled the public reads itself, with Q25 trimming in fastp and clone calling in MiXCR, and kept productive beta chains. Every CDR3 protein is listed once, alongside the most common genes and DNA of its rows. Here the V and J calls rest on TCRdb's processing, not on the authors' analysis. For this sample there are about 570,000 distinct CDR3 sequences; roughly 9.9% appear just once. Of the sample, roughly 3% falls within the top ten clones.

Every donor in the study was a healthy Caucasian. Three pairs of female monozygotic twins, all aged roughly 18 to 29 years, made up the twin cohort. The RNA used for TCR libraries was isolated from peripheral blood mononuclear cells. Inclusive of the bounding cysteine and phenylalanine, the CDR3 is 18 residues long. The read is trimmed to its CDR3 DNA, 54 bases read in frame from base 1. V trim: 2 bases; J trim: 9 bases; unmatched bases: 16. CDR1 LGHDT and CDR2 YNNKEL are derived from the germline V gene (reference sequence). Ten or more counts support this clonotype. This receptor's antigen is unknown. No base quality values were provided; no much bigger clone lies one nucleotide off. These data were likewise used in another study, on yellow fever vaccine responses in identical twins. According to the second study: According to the authors, in identical twins the way T cells responded to vaccination appeared partly convergent and partly personalized. In the study, vaccine-responding T cell clones were precisely tracked in identical twins.

The V gene is TRBV3-1 and the J gene is TRBJ2-1, and 10 junctional nucleotides match TRBD2. Sequencing used PBMCs. This receptor was obtained from a woman younger than 35 in good health. The DNA is TGTGCCAGCAGCCAATTTATTCTTTCTAGCGGGGGTCGGGGTGAGCAGTTCTTC. Translated, this gives CASSQFILSSGGRGEQFF.